Below are 8 T cell receptor beta chains sequenced from a single sample in a study of cytomegalovirus exposure and HLA in healthy donors. Libraries were prepared by immunoSEQ multiplex PCR; TCRdb keeps only in-frame clonotypes and omits some of them. The sample yields hundreds of thousands of clones, approximately 90% seen once. Sample: PBMCs. Receptor source: a woman between 18 and 29 years old in good health and CMV-seronegative.

The sample holds a few counts of this clone. This chain uses TRBV29-1 with TRBJ1-1; tentatively, D is TRBD1 (5 bases). V gave up 4 bases and J gave up 2 bases, with 14 bases separating them. Germline CDR1 SQVTM, CDR2 ANQGSEA. The CDR3 runs 14 residues. This chain's CDR3 is CSVVGGDRNTEAFF. Here the CDR3 DNA reads TGCAGCGTTGTGGGAGGGGACCGCAACACTGAAGCTTTCTTT.

This CDR3 reads CASHPGAYSNQPQHF. The CDR3 bases are TGTGCCAGTCATCCAGGGGCTTATAGCAATCAGCCCCAGCATTTT. This chain joins TRBV27 and TRBJ1-5, with D tentatively TRBD1 (6 bases). The CDR3 contains 15 residues. In germline, CDR1 is MNHEY, CDR2 SMNVEV (reference sequence). With 9 bases removed from V and 0 bases from J, the gap between germline ends came to 15 bases.

The chain joins TRBV13 to TRBJ1-4; 9 nucleotides line up with TRBD1. Germline trimming cut 2 bases from V and 8 bases from J; bases unmatched to any gene: 3. The CDR3 totals 14 residues. CDR1 is PRHDT, CDR2 FYEKMQ, per germline (reference sequence). The CDR3 nucleotides read TGTGCCAGCAGCTTACGGGACAGGGTCGAAAAACTGTTTTTT. Translation: CASSLRDRVEKLFF.

The chain combines TRBV5-6 with TRBJ1-2, with 7 bases aligning to TRBD1. V dropped 1 base and J dropped 7; count of bases not matched to a gene: 4. The CDR3 loop spans 13 amino acids. Germline V CDR1 and CDR2: SGHDT, YYEEEE. Written as DNA, the CDR3 is TGTGCCAGCAGCTTGAAGGGGGCAGGTGGCTACACCTTC. Encoded protein: CASSLKGAGGYTF.

This clone appeared once. This CDR3 reads CASSLRTGGNEKLFF. CDR3 sequence (DNA): TGTGCCAGCAGCCTTCGGACAGGGGGCAATGAAAAACTGTTTTTT. The rearrangement uses TRBV7-8 and TRBJ1-4, with 11 bases matching TRBD1. The CDR3 contains 15 residues. Unmatched junction bases numbered 4, after V lost 5 bases and J lost 5 bases. Germline lookup yields CDR1 SGHVS and CDR2 FQNEAQ.

In DNA, the CDR3 is TGTGCCAGCAGCCTCCCCTCTAGCGGGGTCCACAATGAGCAGTTCTTC. The encoded protein is CASSLPSSGVHNEQFF. The chain recombines TRBV7-9 with TRBJ2-1, with 9 positions matching TRBD2. The CDR3 totals 16 residues. The germline gives CDR1 SEHNR, CDR2 FQNEAQ (reference sequence). Trimming removed 5 bases from V and 5 bases from J; junction bases left unmatched: 10.

The rearrangement links TRBV7-9 to TRBJ2-1; D might be TRBD2 (6 bases). CDR1 and CDR2 (germline): SEHNR, FQNEAQ (reference sequence). The ends were cut back, 5 bases at V and 6 bases at J, with 17 bases in the middle. This CDR3 is built from 15 residues. The CDR3 nucleotides read TGTGCCAGCAGCCCGAGGGCGGCGGGATTCAATGAGCAGTTCTTC. Translating it yields CASSPRAAGFNEQFF.

The chain employs TRBV5-1 and TRBJ2-7; D may be TRBD1 (6 bases). CDR1 is SGHRS, CDR2 YFSETQ, per germline. With 4 bases removed from V and 2 bases from J, the gap between germline ends came to 16 bases. This CDR3 region has 15 residues. Here the CDR3 reads CASSVLPGTTYEQYF. CDR3 nucleotides: TGCGCCAGCAGCGTCCTACCCGGGACAACCTACGAGCAGTACTTC.